The TCR beta chain under discussion was sequenced for a study of blood T cell repertoires in COVID-19. Using immunoSEQ multiplex PCR, the repertoire was profiled, and TCRdb retains in-frame clones only, with some absent. This sample has approximately 500,000 clones, with around nine tenths found just once. From germline, CDR1 is SQVTM and CDR2 ANQGSEA. This CDR3 is 11 amino acids long. V lost 7 bases to trimming and J lost 7 bases, with 11 bases between them. This chain uses TRBV29-1 with TRBJ1-3; no reliable D call. This receptor was obtained from a woman aged 40-49 years who had recovered from COVID-19. Material: PBMCs or T cells enriched from blood (not recorded which). CDR3: CSAMTGNTIYF. CDR3 DNA sequence: TGCAGCGCCATGACGGGTAACACCATATATTTT.